The T cell receptor (beta chain) under discussion was sequenced for a study of OX40 agonist ivuxolimab in advanced cancers. Method: immunoSEQ multiplex PCR; TCRdb's copy keeps in-frame clones and lacks some. Here the sample spans around 100,000 clones, 90% being singletons. The sequence was obtained from an adult with an advanced solid tumor such as melanoma, head and neck, liver or kidney cancer. The material sequenced was CD4+ or CD8+ T cells sorted from blood, taken in a trial of the OX40 agonist ivuxolimab.

CDR3 in amino acids: CASSLFTEAFF. The CDR3 coding sequence is TGTGCCAGCAGCTTATTCACTGAAGCTTTCTTT. The V call is TRBV11-2, the J call TRBJ1-1; D uncertain. There are 11 residues in the CDR3. Per germline, CDR1 SGHAT and CDR2 FQNNGV. V was cut by 2 bases and J by 4 bases, with 2 bases left in between.